The 30 T cell receptor beta chains below were found in one sample sequenced in a study of CD8+ T cells in alopecia areata. Described treatment: oral pan-JAK inhibitor, 5-10 mg twice daily. Extracted RNA was reverse transcribed into cDNA, the sequencing template. Assay used: immunoSEQ multiplex PCR; TCRdb lists only in-frame clones, some missing. Of 170,000 or so clones listed, roughly 61% were seen once; the top ten hold roughly 13%. Material: CD8+ T cells sorted from blood, obtained at week 24, from a patient treated with tofacitinib. The origin of the receptors is a human donor with alopecia areata.

As for this clone: A read error is the likely source, as a far larger clone sits one nucleotide away. The V and J genes are TRBV13 and TRBJ2-3; unclear D gene. The CDR3 is 16 amino acids. CDR1 and CDR2 from the germline V gene are PRHDT and FYEKMQ (reference sequence). The V end was cut by 0 bases, the J end by 6 bases, with 16 bases between. CDR3 protein: CASSLGLTPVADTQYF. The DNA of the CDR3 is TGTGCCAGCAGCTTAGGCCTAACGCCGGTCGCGGATACGCAGTATTTT. Supplemented by reference TRBV13 and TRBJ2-3, the full variable domain reads AAGVIQSPRHLIKEKRETATLKCYPIPRHDTVYWYQQGPGQDPQFLISFYEKMQSDKGSIPDRFSAQQFSDYHSELNMSSLELGDSALYFCASSLGLTPVADTQYFGPGTRLTVL.

This chain uses TRBV29-1 with TRBJ1-4, with D maybe TRBD1 (5 bases). CDR1 is SQVTM, CDR2 ANQGSEA, per germline. Deletions cut 0 bases from V and 4 bases from J, with 12 bases between. This CDR3 has 15 residues. Here the CDR3 reads CSVEERGGGNEKLFF. CDR3 DNA sequence: TGCAGCGTTGAAGAGCGGGGGGGTGGTAATGAAAAACTGTTTTTT.

The sample holds a few counts of this clone. The chain is built from TRBV30 and TRBJ1-6; 9 bases map to TRBD1. CDR3 length: 20 residues. CDR1 GTSNPN and CDR2 SVGIG come from the germline V gene (reference sequence). V shed 3 bases and J 0 bases; nucleotides not matched to a gene: 15. This chain's CDR3 is CAWRQTILGQGSSYNSPLHF. For the CDR3, the DNA is TGTGCCTGGAGACAGACTATTCTGGGACAGGGAAGCTCCTATAATTCACCCCTCCACTTT.

This clone was observed a few times. This sequence joins TRBV7-9 and TRBJ2-7, with a weak D call TRBD1 (6 bases). V lost 2 bases and J 11 bases, leaving 16 bases between the germline ends. There are 13 residues in the CDR3. Germline loops: CDR1 SEHNR, CDR2 FQNEAQ (reference sequence). CDR3 loop: CASSLRTGNRKYF. In DNA, the CDR3 is TGTGCCAGCAGCTTACGCACAGGGAATAGAAAGTACTTC.

The rearrangement links TRBV2 to TRBJ1-2, with 11 nucleotides matching TRBD1. This CDR3 is built from 12 residues. Germline loops: CDR1 SNHLY, CDR2 FYNNEI. The J segment lost 8 bases and the V segment lost 8 bases, leaving 4 bases of the junction unmatched. This CDR3 is CASWDRGEGYTF. CDR3 sequence (DNA): TGTGCCAGCTGGGACAGGGGGGAGGGCTACACCTTC.

The V and J genes are TRBV7-9 and TRBJ2-1, with 15 bases fitting TRBD2. Looked up from germline, CDR1 is SEHNR and CDR2 is FQNEAQ (reference sequence). This CDR3 contains 18 residues. J was trimmed by 7 bases and V by 2 bases; bases with no gene match: 9. The CDR3: CASSLPRGLAGGSNEQFF. Written as DNA, the CDR3 is TGTGCCAGCAGCTTACCACGCGGACTAGCGGGGGGGTCGAATGAGCAGTTCTTC.

The gene calls are TRBV30 and TRBJ2-2; maybe TRBD2 (5 bases). Germline lookup yields CDR1 GTSNPN and CDR2 SVGIG (reference sequence). The CDR3 has 11 residues. Trimming stripped 8 bases from V and 4 bases from J, with 8 bases between. CDR3 nucleotides: TGTGCCGGACTCTTCACCGGGGAGCTGTTTTTT. This encodes CAGLFTGELFF.

Concerning this clone itself: An end of the junction differs from the germline gene, which may be a read error. The chain uses TRBV29-1 and TRBJ1-3; D remains unclear. This CDR3 region has 12 residues. Germline V gives CDR1 SQVTM, CDR2 ANQGSEA. The CDR3 nucleotides read TGCAGCGCCCACCGGGAGGGAAACACCGTATATTTT. Protein: CSAHREGNTVYF.

The genes are TRBV29-1 and TRBJ2-7, with TRBD2 identical over 8 bases. CDR1 is SQVTM and CDR2 is ANQGSEA in the germline V gene. CDR3 length: 12 amino acids. V shed 7 bases, J shed 2 bases, and the junction held 4 bases outside the gene matches. The DNA for the CDR3 is TGCAGCGCCGCGGGGGGCCCCTACGAGCAGTACTTC. Translating it yields CSAAGGPYEQYF.

In this sample, this clone turned up a few times. The chain couples TRBV29-1 to TRBJ1-4, with D unresolved. Germline values: CDR1 SQVTM, CDR2 ANQGSEA. The CDR3 is 13 residues long. Trimming removed 5 bases at V and 6 bases at J, with 13 bases between. CDR3 in amino acids: CSVSWQADEKLFF. The DNA of the CDR3 is TGCAGCGTTTCGTGGCAGGCGGATGAAAAACTGTTTTTT.

The rearrangement uses TRBV4-1 and TRBJ1-1; the match to TRBD1 covers 9 bases. Germline V CDR1 and CDR2: MGHRA, YSYEKL. The V gene end was trimmed by 0 bases and the J gene end by 4 bases; junction bases not matched to a gene: 6. There are 16 residues in the CDR3. Here the CDR3 reads CASSQDSGQGSTEAFF. The CDR3 bases are TGCGCCAGCAGCCAAGATTCGGGACAGGGTTCCACTGAAGCTTTCTTT.

V is TRBV5-6 and J is TRBJ1-6; possible D gene TRBD1, 5 bases. Between the trimmed V and J ends, which lost 1 base and 1 base, there was a span of 6 bases. The CDR3 has 15 amino acids. CDR1 and CDR2 (germline): SGHDT, YYEEEE. CDR3 coding DNA: TGTGCCAGCAGCTTGAGGGGATCCTATAATTCACCCCTCCACTTT. It is translated as CASSLRGSYNSPLHF.

The chain joins TRBV2 to TRBJ1-5; TRBD1 might be the D (6 bases). V lost 3 bases and J 5 bases, leaving 11 bases between the germline ends. CDR1 is SNHLY and CDR2 is FYNNEI in the germline V gene. The CDR3 contains 14 residues. This chain's CDR3 is CASSEGRGHQPQHF. CDR3 bases: TGTGCCAGCAGTGAGGGCAGGGGCCATCAGCCCCAGCATTTT.

This chain connects TRBV15 to TRBJ2-5, with D maybe TRBD2 (6 bases). V was shortened by 3 bases and J by 0 bases, with 14 bases between the two germline ends. This CDR3 is 16 amino acids long. Germline CDR1 LNHNV, CDR2 YYDKDF (reference sequence). In DNA, the CDR3 is TGTGCCACCAGCAGCGACCGGACGGGGGACCAAGAGACCCAGTACTTC. Its protein product is CATSSDRTGDQETQYF.

This clone was counted a few times. This chain links TRBV14 with TRBJ2-1, with D perhaps given as TRBD1 or TRBD2 (5 bases each). CDR1 is SGHDN and CDR2 is FVKESK in the germline V gene. The CDR3 consists of 12 residues. V was trimmed by 3 bases and J by 6 bases, leaving 6 bases between them. CDR3 in DNA: TGTGCCAGCAGCCAGAGGGGCAATGAGCAGTTCTTC. This gives the protein CASSQRGNEQFF.

The rearrangement joins TRBV7-2 to TRBJ1-5; 8 nucleotides line up with TRBD1. Germline V CDR1 and CDR2: SGHTA, FQGNSA. The CDR3 has 14 residues. The V gene end was trimmed by 5 bases and the J gene end by 4 bases; junction bases not matched to a gene: 4. DNA of the CDR3: TGTGCCAGCAGCACTGGACAGGGAAATCAGCCCCAGCATTTT. It yields the protein CASSTGQGNQPQHF.

This clone was seen only a few times. The chain joins TRBV7-2 to TRBJ2-5; tentatively, D is TRBD1 (6 bases). CDR1 and CDR2 from the germline V gene are SGHTA and FQGNSA. The CDR3 spans 14 residues. Deletions cut 5 bases from V and 5 bases from J, with 15 bases between. Here the CDR3 reads CASSPNRVEETQYF. Written as DNA, the CDR3 is TGTGCCAGCAGCCCAAACAGGGTTGAGGAGACCCAGTACTTC.

This chain joins TRBV29-1 and TRBJ1-2; D is perhaps TRBD1 (6 bases). Trimming removed 4 bases from V and 0 bases from J, with 15 bases in between. The CDR3 is made up of 15 amino acids. The germline V gene encodes CDR1 SQVTM and CDR2 ANQGSEA. The DNA of the CDR3 is TGCAGCGTTGGACACTACAGGGAAACTAACTATGGCTACACCTTC. Protein: CSVGHYRETNYGYTF. The entire variable domain, with the rest obtained from reference TRBV29-1 and TRBJ1-2, is as follows: SAVISQKPSRDICQRGTSLTIQCQVDSQVTMMFWYRQQPGQSLTLIATANQGSEATYESGFVIDKFPISRPNLTFSTLTVSNMSPEDSSIYLCSVGHYRETNYGYTFGSGTRLTVV.

The rearrangement uses TRBV12-5 and TRBJ2-5; 13 bases agree with TRBD2. With V trimmed by 6 bases and J by 1 base, 5 bases remained unmatched. From germline, CDR1 is LGHNT and CDR2 FRNRAP. The CDR3 runs 16 residues. The DNA for the CDR3 is TGTGCTAGTGGGGACCGGACTAGCGGGGGCCAAGAGACCCAGTACTTC. Protein sequence: CASGDRTSGGQETQYF.

This chain connects TRBV4-1 to TRBJ2-5; 11 nucleotides agree with TRBD2. Germline CDR1 is MGHRA and CDR2 is YSYEKL. The CDR3 covers 17 residues. The V segment lost 0 bases and the J segment 0 bases; nucleotides outside the gene matches: 3. CDR3 sequence: CASSQDKTSGDQETQYF. The CDR3 nucleotides read TGCGCCAGCAGCCAAGATAAGACTAGCGGGGACCAAGAGACCCAGTACTTC.

This clone was counted only a few times. The germline gene is not matched at one end of the junction; a read error may be the cause. J is TRBJ1-4 and V is TRBV29-1; D ambiguous. Germline CDR1 reads SQVTM; CDR2 reads ANQGSEA. The CDR3 totals 14 residues. CDR3 residues: CSVDGGSTSEKLFF. Here the CDR3 DNA reads TGCAGCGTTGATGGCGGCTCCACTAGTGAAAAACTGTTTTTT.

The gene calls are TRBV10-3 and TRBJ2-5; D ambiguous. The V gene's germline CDR1 is ENHRY and CDR2 SYGVKD. V lost 3 bases and J 5 bases, leaving 7 bases between the germline ends. The CDR3 has 12 residues. The CDR3 coding sequence is TGTGCCATCAGTGAAGCGTCCGAGACCCAGTACTTC. It encodes CAISEASETQYF.

This clone was seen at least ten times. The V gene is TRBV6-1, the J gene TRBJ2-5; 7 bases are shared with TRBD2. The CDR3 runs 16 residues. The junction had 7 bases not matched to a gene; V was cut back by 0 bases and J by 3 bases. Germline CDR1 and CDR2: MNHNS and SASEGT. The DNA for the CDR3 is TGTGCCAGCAGTGAAGCGGGTGCGGGGGTTAAAGAGACCCAGTACTTC. It codes for CASSEAGAGVKETQYF.

The rearrangement uses TRBV19 and TRBJ1-2; TRBD1 matches at 7 bases. This CDR3 has 12 residues. Germline V CDR1 and CDR2: LNHDA, SQIVND (reference sequence). The junction had 3 bases not matched to a gene; V was cut back by 4 bases and J by 7 bases. As DNA, the CDR3 is TGTGCCAGTAGTACAGGGGGTCTTGGCTACACCTTC. It yields the protein CASSTGGLGYTF.

The V call is TRBV11-2, the J call TRBJ1-5; D is possibly TRBD1 (5 bases). CDR3 length equals 14 residues. Trimming left V 1 base short and J 7 bases short, with 11 bases between. CDR1 is SGHAT and CDR2 is FQNNGV in the germline V gene. CDR3 nucleotides: TGTGCCAGCAGCTTAGGGGGGACTGTGCAGCCCCAGCATTTT. This sequence encodes CASSLGGTVQPQHF.

The V call is TRBV2, the J call TRBJ1-2; a weak D match, TRBD1 (5 bases). The V end was cut by 5 bases, the J end by 0 bases, with 28 bases between. The CDR3 covers 20 residues. Germline CDR1 is SNHLY and CDR2 is FYNNEI. The CDR3 sequence: CASSLVLPGAMGRSNYGYTF. In nucleotides, the CDR3 is TGTGCCAGCAGTCTTGTACTTCCCGGGGCAATGGGAAGGTCTAACTATGGCTACACCTTC.

This clone was observed a handful of times. The chain recombines TRBV29-1 with TRBJ2-1; 14 positions agree with TRBD2. Germline CDR1 reads SQVTM; CDR2 reads ANQGSEA. There are 16 residues in the CDR3. Trimming at V came to 1 base and at J to 6 bases, leaving 5 bases not matched to a gene. The CDR3: CSVEGTSGGLSNEQFF. The CDR3 DNA follows: TGCAGCGTTGAAGGGACTAGCGGGGGGTTGAGCAATGAGCAGTTCTTC.

The CDR3 region has the DNA TGTGCCAGCAGTCCTAGCGGGGAAGAGACCCAGTACTTC. Protein sequence: CASSPSGEETQYF. This chain joins TRBV2 and TRBJ2-5; 9 bases line up with TRBD2. This CDR3 is 13 amino acids long. CDR1 and CDR2 from the germline V gene are SNHLY and FYNNEI. V shed 5 bases, J shed 3 bases, and the junction held 1 base outside the gene matches.

There are a few counts of this clone. The gene calls are TRBV30 and TRBJ2-1, with 9 bases fitting TRBD1. The germline V gene encodes CDR1 GTSNPN and CDR2 SVGIG (reference sequence). With V trimmed by 4 bases and J by 3 bases, 7 bases remained unmatched. The CDR3 consists of 15 residues. The CDR3 protein is CAWNPPGQGYNEQFF. In nucleotides, the CDR3 is TGTGCCTGGAACCCCCCGGGACAGGGCTACAATGAGCAGTTCTTC.

CDR3: CAWSPRFLGHQPQHF. CDR3 bases: TGTGCCTGGAGTCCCCGGTTCCTGGGCCATCAGCCCCAGCATTTT. The chain combines TRBV30 with TRBJ1-5, with unresolved D. The CDR3 covers 15 residues. Trimming pared 2 bases from V and 5 bases from J, leaving 16 bases between. Germline lookup yields CDR1 GTSNPN and CDR2 SVGIG (reference sequence).